One T cell receptor (beta chain) is described in this entry. The antigen is undetermined. The sample belongs to a study of cytomegalovirus exposure and HLA in healthy donors. At the level of the study: Earlier results showed 90 million to 120 million unique TCR beta sequences derived from roughly 180 million T cells. Study outcomes and limitations: TCR beta V- and J-gene trimming was later associated with a missense DCLRE1C variant.

The CDR3 runs 15 residues. Trimming left V 7 bases short and J 5 bases short, with 20 bases between. Germline V gives CDR1 SGHRS, CDR2 YFSETQ. The PCR employed 60 Vbeta primers together with 13 Jbeta primers. Clones were sequenced by immunoSEQ multiplex PCR, and TCRdb holds only the in-frame ones, with some missing. The sample carries about 99,000 clones, roughly 85% recorded once. Input material: PBMCs. The sequence was collected from a man aged 60-69 years in good health and CMV-seropositive. This chain joins TRBV5-1 and TRBJ2-3; possible D gene TRBD1, 5 bases. CDR3 protein: CASGPHDRVGDTQYF. The CDR3 DNA follows: TGCGCCAGCGGCCCCCACGACAGAGTAGGAGATACGCAGTATTTT.